The clone carrying this TCR beta chain was counted at least ten times. The target antigen is unknown. The data belong to a study of identical twins. Study-wide points: The analysis was cross-sectional rather than longitudinal within donors.

The length of the CDR3 is 15 residues. V lost 4 bases and J 7 bases, leaving 20 bases between the germline ends. Looked up from germline, CDR1 is SGHRS and CDR2 is YFSETQ. TCRdb called the 5' RACE reads again in MiXCR, with one record for every CDR3 protein. The repertoire holds roughly 490,000 distinct CDR3 sequences, with 14% as singletons. The data were also submitted as part of a second study, on yellow fever vaccine responses in identical twins.

The origin of this receptor is a woman between 18 and 29 years old in good health. The genes are TRBV5-1 and TRBJ1-1, with unresolved D. Sequencing was done on a sample of CD4+ T cells sorted from blood. DNA for the CDR3: TGCGCCAGCAGCCTTGAAGTAACGCGACGGGGTGAAGCTTTCTTT. Residues: CASSLEVTRRGEAFF.